This record concerns one T cell receptor beta chain sequence. This clone was observed a few times. The antigen this receptor binds is unknown. No base quality values were provided; no much bigger clone lies one nucleotide off. This entry is derived from a study of blood T cell repertoires in COVID-19 (TCRdb year 2020). Broadly, across the study: Samples covering the acute and convalescent phases of COVID-19 were provided by collaborators in the United States, Italy and Spain. The prospective study material was composed of cDNA or gDNA derived from T cells, B-cell-depleted T cells, or PBMCs. Deeply sampled blood TCRbeta repertoires from subjects exposed to, actively infected with, or recovered from COVID-19 were included in the dataset. The repertoires were made available in a free public database intended to serve as a resource for research on the immune response to SARS-CoV-2. The samples were drawn from the first 160 participants of the ongoing ImmuneRACE study and from about 1,200 subjects provided by 6 global collaborators. Sample metadata almost always included a de-identified subject ID, COVID-19 status, age in years and sex. HLA class I and class II types, where available, came from metadata supplied by the sample provider rather than from assay-based typing.

TCRbeta CDR3 regions were amplified from genomic DNA using the immunoSEQ Assay, a bias-controlled multiplex PCR. The paper's processing steps were these. The number of nucleated cells in each sample was estimated from the amplification of reference gene primers within the assay. To quantify the absolute abundance of each unique TCRbeta CDR3 rearrangement, sequence reads were collapsed and filtered. For each sample, productive Simpson clonality was calculated as the square root of Simpson's diversity index across productive rearrangements. The table was pulled from immuneACCESS by TCRdb, which kept in-frame rearrangements only. Such tables lose some clones; where checked, under half of the loss comes from unresolved V genes, and the rest has no known cause. For V, J and clone size, that table is used; D and trimming come from the DNA. The sample records around 130,000 clones, around 83% of which are singletons. Around 4% of the sample lies in the top ten.

The collaborating institutions used their own protocols to collect whole blood in K2EDTA tubes. For TCRbeta analysis, collaborators shipped samples in one of three forms: frozen whole blood, isolated PBMCs, or DNA extracted from either of those sample types. V lost 3 bases and J lost 7 bases; the stretch between them is 9 bases long. CDR1 and CDR2 are drawn from the germline V gene (reference sequence): LNHDA, SQIVND. The CDR3, from cysteine to phenylalanine, totals 12 residues. Only the CDR3 region is kept as DNA, spanning 36 bases read in frame from base 1. Results and caveats for the whole study, not just this receptor: Clinical and demographic metadata were provided uncurated, with the amount varying by source and participant.

Sequenced input: peripheral blood. The receptor was isolated from a human donor in a cohort sampled during active COVID-19. The rearranged chain carries TRBV19 and TRBJ1-1; the D gene lacks a confident call. The DNA is as follows: TGTGCCAGTAGTATGCGGGCCAATGAAGCTTTCTTT. This yields the protein CASSMRANEAFF.